A selection of T cell receptor beta chains follows, all from one sample in a study of memory CD4+ T cells and cytomegalovirus serostatus. This table comes from immunoSEQ multiplex PCR, and its TCRdb copy is limited to in-frame clones, with some not included. The sample yields 25,000 to 30,000 clones, over 70% seen once. The specimen sequenced was memory CD4+ T cells from blood. The receptors come from an adult in good health and CMV-seronegative. CDR3s leave out the opening cysteine and the closing phenylalanine or tryptophan.

j_gene: TRBJ2-5; v_gene: TRBV4-2; CDR3aa: ASSQDSTGVKETQY
j_gene: TRBJ1-6; v_gene: TRBV7-2; CDR3aa: ASSPGMLNSPLH
j_gene: TRBJ2-7; v_gene: TRBV11-2; CDR3aa: ASSLDQRASYEQY
j_gene: TRBJ2-4; v_gene: TRBV27; CDR3aa: ASSPWGLAKNIQY
j_gene: TRBJ2-2; v_gene: TRBV5-5; CDR3aa: ASSLAGDRDGAGELF
j_gene: TRBJ2-1; v_gene: TRBV5-4; CDR3aa: ASSPGGGSSYNEQF
j_gene: TRBJ1-2; v_gene: TRBV2; CDR3aa: ASSVILNYGYT
j_gene: TRBJ2-6; v_gene: TRBV4-3; CDR3aa: ASSQDGRAGANVLT
j_gene: TRBJ2-4; v_gene: TRBV14; CDR3aa: ASSPIGTSGEKNIQY
j_gene: TRBJ1-2; v_gene: TRBV30; CDR3aa: AWSPGTNYGYT
j_gene: TRBJ2-2; v_gene: TRBV7-9; CDR3aa: ASSLRAGSYEELF
j_gene: TRBJ1-2; v_gene: TRBV19; CDR3aa: ASSIRGPNYGYT
j_gene: TRBJ2-3; v_gene: TRBV30; CDR3aa: AWGRTLSGGRDTQY
j_gene: TRBJ1-4; v_gene: TRBV18; CDR3aa: ASSPSATNEKLF
j_gene: TRBJ1-5; v_gene: TRBV10-2; CDR3aa: ASSDRWEQPQH
j_gene: TRBJ2-5; v_gene: TRBV27; CDR3aa: ASSQRGGHRETQY
j_gene: TRBJ1-1; v_gene: TRBV7-9; CDR3aa: ASSLEQGHTEAF
j_gene: TRBJ1-2; v_gene: TRBV6-5; CDR3aa: ASSYGGQGYGYT
j_gene: TRBJ2-5; v_gene: TRBV18; CDR3aa: ASSPQGPQETQY
j_gene: TRBJ2-7; v_gene: TRBV11-2; CDR3aa: ASSESGPRYEQY
j_gene: TRBJ2-7; v_gene: TRBV18; CDR3aa: ASSPAASGGAHEQY
j_gene: TRBJ1-1; v_gene: TRBV4-2; CDR3aa: ASSQEAVNTEAF
j_gene: TRBJ2-7; v_gene: TRBV28; CDR3aa: ASSLGPRATGDEQY
j_gene: TRBJ2-7; v_gene: TRBV19; CDR3aa: ASSPHGTSGSSYEQY
j_gene: TRBJ2-7; v_gene: TRBV6-5; CDR3aa: ASRGHEQY